The sequence of this TCR beta chain was determined in a study of cytomegalovirus exposure and HLA in healthy donors (dated by TCRdb to about 2017). Study-level background: An earlier analysis of approximately 590 of the donors reported approximately 270 Gb of sequence data and roughly 100 million unique TCR beta sequences from about 200 million T cells. Typing coverage varied by locus: roughly 629-630 donors for A, B, C, DRB1 and DQB1; more than 500 for DQA1; some 610 for DPA1; roughly 470 for DPB1. Roughly 310 gigabases of sequencing data and approximately 84 million unique TCR sequences were included in an early release covering roughly 700 HLA-typed donors. Across some 400 genotyped donors of the cohort, an average of roughly 250,000 unique TCR beta nucleotide sequences per donor were sequenced, and about a sixth of those sequences were non-productive. To predict cytomegalovirus infection status, the study combined high-throughput TCR immunosequencing, statistical association of individual TCRs with disease status, and machine learning. The aim of the study was to test whether cataloging public T cell receptors could identify signatures of past pathogen exposure. The study used immunosequencing to profile the T cell repertoires of about 670 subjects and linked those repertoires to cytomegalovirus serostatus. In a later genetic analysis, genome-wide SNP genotypes for about 65% of the 666 donors were used, and that subset was treated as a discovery cohort. Among the approximately 400 genotyped donors, under 90% belonged to the genetic ancestry cluster associated with self-reported Caucasian donors. Every repertoire in the discovery cohort had been generated on one and the same sequencing platform. Donor age, sex, ethnicity and CMV serostatus were compiled alongside the repertoire data. HLA typing covered class I and class II loci at four-digit resolution. The later analysis used no new phenotypic data to find candidate immune exposures, relying instead on TCR beta sequences and their occurrence across donors. An earlier analysis of several hundred of the donors applied high-throughput TCR beta sequencing to assess whether each TCR beta V gene segment acted as functional or pseudogenic. A later analysis re-examined previously published TCR beta repertoires from 600 to 700 donors and added high-resolution HLA genotyping to investigate patterns of TCR occurrence. A separate validation cohort of 100 to 150 different subjects was used in addition to the approximately 640-subject first cohort. Because of strong linkage in the cohort, five DR-DQ haplotypes were treated as single units for association and clustering. On the study overall, not on this receptor specifically: A further reported finding was that TCR beta sequences accurately predicted the HLA-A and HLA-B alleles for most subjects in the first cohort. Correlated functional status among segregating V segments might reflect linkage disequilibrium, but an unknown experimental factor could not be ruled out. The classifier was reported to diagnose cytomegalovirus status with high specificity and sensitivity in both the original cohort and the validation cohort. In a later analysis, HLA-associated TCR beta chains showed more clonal expansion and lower generation probabilities than non-associated chains that were equally common. Sequencing depth was assumed to be roughly uniform across donors in the presence/absence analyses, though that assumption may not hold. A cluster of highly shared sequence variants was judged likely to be a technical artifact of the sequencing pipeline. Broadly in line with IMGT annotations, most TCR beta V segments showed up in productive rearrangements about 87% or about 30% of the time in an earlier analysis of 450 to 600 of the donors. A later genetic analysis reported fewer N-insertions in productive TCRs among donors in an Asian-associated ancestry cluster than the roughly 620-donor mean. HLA typing was unavailable for some donors at each locus, so association tests used only the typed subset. Because counts were too low, roughly 16 rarely observed V segments, including chromosome 9 orphons, were excluded from the earlier analysis of several hundred of the donors. In a later analysis, 15,000 to 20,000 TCR beta sequences were associated with specific HLA alleles at a false discovery rate of 0.05. In vitro tests confirmed that three of the cytomegalovirus-associated TCR beta chains recognize cytomegalovirus antigens. For the cohort, immune exposure information was limited to CMV serostatus. Only TCR beta chains were sequenced in this cohort, and the absence of alpha or paired-chain data limited detectable features. Some IMGT-functional V segments, including TRBV6-2 and TRBV6-3, could not be distinguished by the 87-base-pair reads and were therefore excluded. The study gave a list of about 170 TCR beta chains associated with cytomegalovirus. In a later analysis, the rate of TCR association differed among HLA loci, with DRB1 alleles having the most associated TCRs and HLA-C alleles having the fewest. A later analysis found that most CMV-associated TCR beta chains appeared HLA-restricted, with HLA associations seemingly driven largely by CMV exposure. Strong co-occurrence of HLA alleles, especially DR and DQ, made assigning TCR associations to individual alleles difficult. The authors suggested that the approach could potentially be generalized to other disease states and immunological phenotypes. Several of the top co-occurrence clusters appeared to be linked to parvovirus B19, influenza, CMV and Epstein-Barr virus, according to a later analysis. A later genetic analysis associated a missense DCLRE1C variant with V-gene and J-gene trimming of TCR beta chains, and an independent cohort replicated the association. Across donors, most TCR sequences were observed very rarely, whereas some public TCRs were present in many individuals.

Including the terminal cysteine and phenylalanine, the CDR3 comprises 14 residues. Only the CDR3 portion is preserved as DNA: 42 bases, with reading frame beginning at the first base. As encoded in the germline V gene, CDR1 is SGHRS while CDR2 is YFSETQ. V has 2 bases trimmed and J has 5 bases trimmed; junction bases matching no gene number 3. Library construction relied on the immunoSEQ multiplex PCR assay. A mixture of 60 forward primers for TCR Vbeta segments and 13 reverse primers for TCR Jbeta segments was used in the multiplex PCR. The CDR3 region of rearranged TCR beta genes was amplified from genomic DNA by a multiplex PCR assay. The Illumina HiSeq System was used to sequence the amplified TCR beta libraries as 87-base-pair reads. The paper's data handling went like this. A later analysis tallied about 77 million unique TCR beta chains across the 666 repertoires, and about 12 million of those chains were shared by two or more donors. Raw reads were error-corrected and collapsed into unique sequences with a nearest-neighbor algorithm that merged closely related sequences to remove PCR and sequencing errors. Alignment of CDR3 sequences to IMGT reference sequences was used to assign V, D and J gene segments. Each retained sequence needed at least a six-nucleotide match to both a V gene segment and a J gene segment. Rearrangements were called productive when the CDR3 lacked stop codons and stayed in frame with V and J; all others were non-productive. Following IMGT convention, CDR3 was defined as the stretch from the second conserved V-encoded cysteine up to the conserved J-encoded phenylalanine. Sequences without an unambiguous match to a single V gene segment were excluded from the earlier analysis of about 600 of the donors. In an earlier analysis of a few hundred of the donors, V segments were called functional above 56.7% productive rearrangements and were called segregating when the between-donor standard deviation exceeded 5%. A statistical classification framework was built to diagnose cytomegalovirus status from the catalog of TCR beta chain sequences. V and J gene assignment, in a later analysis, came from comparing TCR nucleotide sequences with IMGT/GENE-DB human TR gene sequences. In a later analysis, CDR3 sequences and most-parsimonious VDJ recombination scenarios were assigned using the TCRdist pipeline. In a later analysis, each TCR beta chain was defined by its CDR3 amino acid sequence together with its V-gene family, and reads without a unique V-gene family were excluded. A later analysis removed nearly 600 highly shared, low-generation-probability nucleotide sequences to deal with suspected cross-contamination and a sequencing artifact. A later analysis calculated a clonal expansion index for each public chain from normalized within-repertoire ranks of inferred template counts. Generation probabilities in a later analysis came from a VDJ recombination model fitted to out-of-frame rearrangements, and those results were checked against IGoR. A later analysis scored TCR-TCR, TCR-HLA and TCR-CMV co-occurrence with hypergeometric tests, applying a repertoire-size bias correction to TCR pairs. In a later analysis, false discovery rates were estimated by permuting HLA or CMV assignments 20 times. In a later analysis, co-occurring TCRs were grouped using DBSCAN, and TCRdist sequence similarity was added for clustering within HLA-allele-positive subsets. For co-occurrence clustering, repertoires with fewer than 30,000 or more than 120,000 public chains were excluded, along with several repertoires with anomalous nucleotide sharing. TCRdb obtained this table from immuneACCESS and retained in-frame rearrangements with V and J assigned. These tables miss some clones; where compared with another copy, unresolved V genes account for less than half of the shortfall, and the remainder is unexplained. V, J and clone size reflect that table, while D and trimming were determined from the DNA. This sample gives nearly 110,000 clones in total; 82% of them show up just once. The top ten clonotypes cover 2.7% of the sample.

The cohort comprised around 690 healthy bone marrow donors. At the time of sampling, all cohort members were nominally healthy, though unrecorded immune exposures were likely present. The donor tested CMV seropositive, placing the donor among the approximately 310 seropositive members of the cohort. A peripheral blood sample was provided by each donor, and peripheral blood mononuclear cells were used for TCR beta sequencing. The Qiagen DNeasy Blood Extraction Kit was used to extract genomic DNA from the blood cell samples. About this clone: Its binding antigen is unknown. No much larger clonotype is one base removed from it; base qualities were not supplied.

This receptor was identified in a young man in good health and CMV-seropositive. Input material: PBMCs. The chain is made from TRBV5-1 and TRBJ2-1; 8 of the junction bases match TRBD1. The nucleotide sequence is given as TGCGCCAGCAGCTTCGGGACAGGAAACAATGAGCAGTTCTTC. The resulting protein is CASSFGTGNNEQFF.